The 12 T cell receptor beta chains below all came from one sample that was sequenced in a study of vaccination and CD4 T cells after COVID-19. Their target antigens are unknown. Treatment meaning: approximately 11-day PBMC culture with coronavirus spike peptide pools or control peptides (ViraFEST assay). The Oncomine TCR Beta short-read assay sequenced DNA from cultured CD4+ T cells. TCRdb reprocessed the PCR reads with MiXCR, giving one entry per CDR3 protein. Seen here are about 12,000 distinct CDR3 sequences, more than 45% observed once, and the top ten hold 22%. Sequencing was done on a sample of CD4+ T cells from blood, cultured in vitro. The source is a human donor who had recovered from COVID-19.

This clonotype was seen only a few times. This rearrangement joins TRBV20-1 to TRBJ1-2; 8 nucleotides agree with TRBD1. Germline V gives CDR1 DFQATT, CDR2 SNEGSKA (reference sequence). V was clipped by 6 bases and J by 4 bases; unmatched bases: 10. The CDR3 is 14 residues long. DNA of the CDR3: TGCAGTGCATACCCTCAGGGGGCTGGCTATGGCTACACCTTC. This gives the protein CSAYPQGAGYGYTF.

Written as DNA, the CDR3 is TGTGCCAGCAGTTACTCGGCTAGCGGGAGGGCTGGCGAGACCCAGTACTTC. Translation: CASSYSASGRAGETQYF. V usage is TRBV6-5 and J usage is TRBJ2-5, with 12 bases matching TRBD2. Germline loops: CDR1 MNHEY, CDR2 SVGAGI. V shed 0 bases, J shed 5 bases, and the junction held 7 bases outside the gene matches. This CDR3 is built from 17 residues.

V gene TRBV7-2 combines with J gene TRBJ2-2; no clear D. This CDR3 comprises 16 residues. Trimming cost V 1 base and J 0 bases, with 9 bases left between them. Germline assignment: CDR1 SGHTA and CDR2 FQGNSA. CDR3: CASSLVGRTNTGELFF. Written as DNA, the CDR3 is TGTGCCAGCAGCTTAGTAGGGCGGACGAACACCGGGGAGCTGTTTTTT.

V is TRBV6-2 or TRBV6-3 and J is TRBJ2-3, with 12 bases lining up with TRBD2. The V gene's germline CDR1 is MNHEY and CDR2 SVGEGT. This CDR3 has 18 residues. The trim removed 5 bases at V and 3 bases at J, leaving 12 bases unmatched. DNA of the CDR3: TGTGCCAGCAGTCGAAATCCTAGCGGGAGGGCCCTGACAGATACGCAGTATTTT. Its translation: CASSRNPSGRALTDTQYF.

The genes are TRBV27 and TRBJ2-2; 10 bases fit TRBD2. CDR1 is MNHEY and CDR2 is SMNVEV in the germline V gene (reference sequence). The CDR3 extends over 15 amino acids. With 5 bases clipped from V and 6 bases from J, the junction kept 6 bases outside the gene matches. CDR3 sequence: CASSHGTSVSGELFF. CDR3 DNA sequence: TGTGCCAGCAGTCACGGGACTAGCGTTTCCGGGGAGCTGTTTTTT.

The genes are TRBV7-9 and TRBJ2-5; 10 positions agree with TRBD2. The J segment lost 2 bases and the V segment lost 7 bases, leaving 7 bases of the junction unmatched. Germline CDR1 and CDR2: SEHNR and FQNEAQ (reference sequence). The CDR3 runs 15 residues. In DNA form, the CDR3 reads TGTGCCAGCAACTCAGCGGGAGGGGGTCAAGAGACCCAGTACTTC. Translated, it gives CASNSAGGGQETQYF.

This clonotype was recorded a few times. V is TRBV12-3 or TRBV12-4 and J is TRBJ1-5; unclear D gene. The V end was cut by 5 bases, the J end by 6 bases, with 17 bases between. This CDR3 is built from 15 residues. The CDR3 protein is CASSPWEVGSQPQHF. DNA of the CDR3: TGTGCCAGCAGTCCATGGGAGGTAGGTTCTCAGCCCCAGCATTTT.

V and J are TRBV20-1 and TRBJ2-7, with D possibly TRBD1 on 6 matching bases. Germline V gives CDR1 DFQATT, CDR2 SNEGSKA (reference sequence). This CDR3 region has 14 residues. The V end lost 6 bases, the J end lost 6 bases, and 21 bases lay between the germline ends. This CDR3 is CSATIGAGVSEQYF. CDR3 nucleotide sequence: TGCAGTGCGACGATAGGGGCAGGGGTCAGCGAGCAGTACTTC.

CDR3 DNA sequence: TGTGCCAGCAGTTACTCGGGTAGGACTAGAGCCAGTGAGACCCAGTACTTC. Amino acid sequence: CASSYSGRTRASETQYF. The chain links TRBV6-5 to TRBJ2-5, with 7 bases fitting TRBD2. Germline V gene lookup returns CDR1 MNHEY and CDR2 SVGAGI. The CDR3 contains 17 residues. V lost 0 bases to trimming and J lost 5 bases; unmatched junction nucleotides: 12.

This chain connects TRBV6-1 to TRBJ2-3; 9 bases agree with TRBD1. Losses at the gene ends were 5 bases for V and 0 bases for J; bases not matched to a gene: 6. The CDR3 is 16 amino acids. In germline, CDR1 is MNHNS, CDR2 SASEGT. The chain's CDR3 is CASSQTGGPSTDTQYF. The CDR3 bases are TGTGCCAGCAGTCAAACAGGGGGCCCTAGCACAGATACGCAGTATTTT.

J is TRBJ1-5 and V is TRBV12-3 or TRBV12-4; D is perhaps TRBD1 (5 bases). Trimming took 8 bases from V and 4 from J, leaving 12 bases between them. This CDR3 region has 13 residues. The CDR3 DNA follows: TGTGCCAGCGGGGGGTCTGGGAATCAGCCCCAGCATTTT. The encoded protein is CASGGSGNQPQHF.

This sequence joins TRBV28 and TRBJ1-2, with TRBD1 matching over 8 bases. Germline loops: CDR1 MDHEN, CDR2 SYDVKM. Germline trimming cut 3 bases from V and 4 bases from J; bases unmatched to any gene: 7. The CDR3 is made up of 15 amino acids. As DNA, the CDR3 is TGTGCCAGCAGTTTCTCCCAGGGGGCTATCTATGGCTACACCTTC. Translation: CASSFSQGAIYGYTF.